This TCR beta chain originates from a study of circulating tumor DNA in untreated peripheral T-cell lymphoma (dated by TCRdb to the early 2020s). The investigation overall reported the following: Tumor-specific clonotypes were identified in roughly 75% of patients, from around 83% of baseline tissues and roughly 65% of baseline serum samples.

This clone has just a few counts. Its antigen has not been determined. Base quality data are lacking; no much larger clone is found one base away. From a lookup of the germline V gene, CDR1 and CDR2 are MDHEN and SYDVKM. The CDR3 sequence holds 17 residues, the cysteine and phenylalanine included. Kept here is only the CDR3 DNA, which spans 51 bases and is read in frame from base 1. V loses 4 bases, J loses 6 bases, and the germline ends lie 22 bases apart. To identify tumor-specific TCR clonotypes, tumor tissue taken at baseline, before any treatment, was sequenced. To monitor patients with peripheral T-cell lymphoma who were getting frontline treatment on a trial, the study applied next-generation sequencing to T-cell receptor sequences. The library was prepared using the immunoSEQ multiplex PCR assay. TCRdb carries this immuneACCESS record with in-frame sequences only. Its versions omit some clonotypes, under half of them owing to an unresolved V gene in the studies checked, with the rest unexplained. The sample profile shows about 1,800 clones; 70% to 90% of them were found once. The biggest ten clones account for roughly two thirds of the sample.

The chain is encoded by TRBV28 joined to TRBJ1-5, and perhaps TRBD1 as D gene, on 6 matching bases. The receptor was isolated from a human donor with peripheral T-cell lymphoma. Sequencing was performed on tumor tissue. The DNA reads as follows: TGTGCCAGCAGTTCCGCCTCCAACAGGGATCAAAGTCAGCCCCAGCATTTT. Its amino acids are CASSSASNRDQSQPQHF.